This T cell receptor (beta chain) stems from a study of shared clonotypes between healthy human individuals. General study findings and limits: Naive subsets, compared against memory subsets, generally had larger estimated richness values.

TCRdb's copy holds only in-frame clones and misses some; the assay was immunoSEQ multiplex PCR. Of 1,500,000 or so clones in the sample, around 97% are singletons; the top ten hold approximately 1.1%. In regard to this clone: Its antigen is as yet unknown.

The ends were cut back, 0 bases at V and 5 bases at J, with 22 bases in the middle. Germline CDR1 SGHVS, CDR2 FQNEAQ. This CDR3 has 19 amino acids. Sequenced material: naive CD4+ T cells sorted from blood. Subset here: CD45RA+ positively selected. The chain recombines TRBV7-8 with TRBJ2-2, with D perhaps TRBD1 (6 bases). This TCR was sampled from a man younger than 40 in good health. The CDR3 sequence: CASSLARGGHAIGTGELFF. As DNA, the CDR3 is TGTGCCAGCAGCTTAGCGCGTGGGGGCCACGCCATTGGAACCGGGGAGCTGTTTTTT.